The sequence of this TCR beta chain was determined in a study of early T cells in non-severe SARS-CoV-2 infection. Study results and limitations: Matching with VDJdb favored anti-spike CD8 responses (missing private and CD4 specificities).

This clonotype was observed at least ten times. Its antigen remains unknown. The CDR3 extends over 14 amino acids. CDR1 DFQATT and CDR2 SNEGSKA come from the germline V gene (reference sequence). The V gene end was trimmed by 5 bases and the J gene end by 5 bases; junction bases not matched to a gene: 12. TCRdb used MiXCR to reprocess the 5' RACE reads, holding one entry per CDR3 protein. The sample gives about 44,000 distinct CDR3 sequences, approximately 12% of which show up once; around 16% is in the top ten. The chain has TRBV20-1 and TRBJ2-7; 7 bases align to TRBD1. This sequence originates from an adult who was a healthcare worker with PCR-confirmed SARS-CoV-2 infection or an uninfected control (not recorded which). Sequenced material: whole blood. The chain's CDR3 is CSAGKQGIGHEQYF. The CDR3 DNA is TGCAGTGCTGGGAAACAGGGGATTGGACACGAGCAGTACTTC.